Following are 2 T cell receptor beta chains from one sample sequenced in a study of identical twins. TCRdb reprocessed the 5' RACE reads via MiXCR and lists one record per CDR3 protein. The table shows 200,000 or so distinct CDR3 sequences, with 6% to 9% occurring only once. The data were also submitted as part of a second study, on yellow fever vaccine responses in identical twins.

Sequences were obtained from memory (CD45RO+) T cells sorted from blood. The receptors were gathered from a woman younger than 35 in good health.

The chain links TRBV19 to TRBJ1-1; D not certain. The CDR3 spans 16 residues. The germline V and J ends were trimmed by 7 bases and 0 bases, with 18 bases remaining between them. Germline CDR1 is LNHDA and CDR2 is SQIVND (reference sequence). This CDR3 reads CASTLGRSYMNTEAFF. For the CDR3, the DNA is TGTGCCAGTACCTTAGGCAGGTCTTACATGAACACTGAAGCTTTCTTT.

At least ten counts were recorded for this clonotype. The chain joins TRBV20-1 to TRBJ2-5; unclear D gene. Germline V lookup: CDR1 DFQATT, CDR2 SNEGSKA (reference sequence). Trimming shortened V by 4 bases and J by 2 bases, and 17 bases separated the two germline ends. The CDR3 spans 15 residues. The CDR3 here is CSATPSRLDQETQYF. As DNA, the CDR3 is TGCAGTGCTACCCCCTCCAGACTCGATCAAGAGACCCAGTACTTC.